This is a list of T cell receptor beta chains from one sample in a study of blood T cell repertoires in COVID-19. Generated by immunoSEQ multiplex PCR, the TCRdb table keeps only in-frame clones and is missing some. The data show about 250,000 clones, about 89% seen once. The sequenced material came from peripheral blood. The source is a man aged 25-45 years with acute or convalescent COVID-19. CDR3s include the opening cysteine and the closing phenylalanine or tryptophan. A D gene is named only where the DNA matches it firmly. Rows give clone size only sometimes, using once, few, many, or a class for an expanded clone.

>.|.|TRBV5-1|TRBJ2-2
TGCGCCAGCAGCTTTACAGGCCCCAGCACCGGGGAGCTGTTTTTT
CASSFTGPSTGELFF
>TRBD1|.|TRBV29-1|TRBJ2-7
TGCAGCGTTGGCCGGGACAGGTACGAGCAGTACTTC
CSVGRDRYEQYF
>.|many|TRBV10-3|TRBJ1-6
TGTGCCTCAACGGGACTGATTTACTCACCCCTCCACTTT
CASTGLIYSPLHF
>.|.|TRBV14|TRBJ1-2
TGTGCCAGCAGCCAAGCTAATTATGGCTACACCTTC
CASSQANYGYTF
>TRBD1|.|TRBV10-3|TRBJ1-1
TGTGCCATCACCGAAACAGGGGGACAGACTGAAGCTTTCTTT
CAITETGGQTEAFF
>.|once|TRBV11-2|TRBJ2-5
TGTGCCAGCAGCTTAGTTTCCGGGGGAGAGACCCAGTACTTC
CASSLVSGGETQYF
>TRBD2|.|TRBV28|TRBJ2-1
TGTGCCAGCAGGCTAAGCGGGGGGGCGGGGGAGCAGTTCTTC
CASRLSGGAGEQFF
>.|.|TRBV19|TRBJ1-1
TGTGCCAGCAGACCTCACAGGAACACTGAAGCTTTCTTT
CASRPHRNTEAFF
>TRBD1|.|TRBV6-6|TRBJ2-7
TGTGCCAGCAGCTCCGGGACAGCAGCATACGAGCAGTACTTC
CASSSGTAAYEQYF
>TRBD1|.|TRBV15|TRBJ1-1
TGTGCCACCAGCAGAGATCGTGGGACAGCCTCCATGAACACTGAAGCTTTCTTT
CATSRDRGTASMNTEAFF
>TRBD2|.|TRBV7-9|TRBJ2-3
TGTGCCAGCAGTCAGCGGGGAGATACGCAGTATTTT
CASSQRGDTQYF
>TRBD2|.|TRBV3-1/TRBV3-2|TRBJ2-7
TGTGCCAGCAGCCAAGTTGGACTAGGGCCTACCTACGAGCAGTACTTC
CASSQVGLGPTYEQYF
>.|once|TRBV19|TRBJ2-1
TGTGCCAGTATCGGGACATCTGATGAGCAGTTCTTC
CASIGTSDEQFF
>.|.|TRBV27|TRBJ2-3
TGTGCCAGCAGCAGGGGCCCAGATACGCAGTATTTT
CASSRGPDTQYF
>.|.|TRBV10-2|TRBJ2-7
TGCGCCAGCATGAACTTTGAGCCGGGTCCGCAATCTCGTCCCCGATACGAGCAGTACTTC
CASMNFEPGPQSRPRYEQYF
>.|.|TRBV3-1/TRBV3-2|TRBJ1-4
TGTGCCAGCAGCGACAGGTCTGGTGAAAAACTGTTTTTT
CASSDRSGEKLFF
>TRBD1|.|TRBV30|TRBJ2-1
TGTGCCTGGAGTTGGCAGGGGGTTAGTGAGCAGTTCTTC
CAWSWQGVSEQFF
>.|.|TRBV7-9|TRBJ2-2
TGTGCCAGCAGCTCACTTGAAGACCAGGGTAGCACCGGGGAGCTGTTTTTT
CASSSLEDQGSTGELFF
>.|.|TRBV19|TRBJ1-6
TGTGCCAGTAGTCTGACAGGAGGAGTGTATAATTCACCCCTCCACTTT
CASSLTGGVYNSPLHF
>TRBD1|.|TRBV7-9|TRBJ1-1
TGTGCCAGCAGCCCGGGACAGGGCGTGAACACTGAAGCTTTCTTT
CASSPGQGVNTEAFF
>TRBD1|.|TRBV28|TRBJ1-4
TGTGCCAGCAGCCCATTGGGACAGGGACATGAAAAACTGTTTTTT
CASSPLGQGHEKLFF
>.|.|TRBV9|TRBJ2-7
TGTGCCAGCAGCCTAGATCGGCGGGGTGAGCAGTACTTC
CASSLDRRGEQYF
>TRBD1|.|TRBV28|TRBJ1-2
TGTGCCAGCAGTTTTTTCCGGACAGGGAACTATGGCTACACCTTC
CASSFFRTGNYGYTF
>.|.|TRBV25-1|TRBJ2-7
TGTGCCAGCAGACTTGACTCAGCAGGGCGCTACGAGCAGTACTTC
CASRLDSAGRYEQYF
>TRBD1|.|TRBV29-1|TRBJ2-2
TGCAGCGTTGTTACGACAGGGTTGGGAGAGCTGTTTTTT
CSVVTTGLGELFF
>TRBD2|few|TRBV6-5|TRBJ2-5
TGTGCCAGCAGGACTGGGAGGGGAGAGACCCAGTACTTC
CASRTGRGETQYF
>TRBD1|.|TRBV11-2|TRBJ2-4
TGTGCCAGCAGATCCGGGACAGGGGTTGGGCCCAAAAACATTCAGTACTTC
CASRSGTGVGPKNIQYF
>.|.|TRBV7-9|TRBJ1-6
TGTGCCAGCAGCTTATTTGGGGGCGCCGGTTCACCCCTCCACTTT
CASSLFGGAGSPLHF
>.|.|TRBV19|TRBJ1-1
TGTGCCAGTAGTAAACCAACAGGGCGAGAAAATGAAGCTTTCTTT
CASSKPTGRENEAFF
>.|.|TRBV7-2|TRBJ1-6
TGTGCCAGCAGCTTACAAGCGACAGATGGCAATTCACCCCTCCACTTT
CASSLQATDGNSPLHF
>.|once|TRBV6-5|TRBJ1-1
TGTGCCAGCATCACCGGAGGGGGGGGCACTGAAGCTTTCTTT
CASITGGGGTEAFF
>.|.|TRBV30|TRBJ1-5
TGTGCCTGGTCGACAGGTAATCAGCCCCAGCATTTT
CAWSTGNQPQHF
>TRBD1|.|TRBV4-1|TRBJ1-1
TGCGCCAGCAGCTACCAGGGGGCGGCCAGTGGCACTGAAGCTTTCTTT
CASSYQGAASGTEAFF
>TRBD1|few|TRBV5-1|TRBJ2-5
TGCGCCAGCAGCCCAACTCCCGGGACAGGGGCAGAGACCCAGTACTTC
CASSPTPGTGAETQYF
>TRBD1|.|TRBV6-5|TRBJ2-2
TGTGCCAGCAGTTGGGACAGGGGGACGGGGGAGCTGTTTTTT
CASSWDRGTGELFF
>.|.|TRBV10-3|TRBJ1-2
TGTGCCATCAGTGTCTGGACAGACGATAACTATGGCTACACCTTC
CAISVWTDDNYGYTF
>.|.|TRBV19|TRBJ1-1
TGTGCGACGACGCCGGCAGGGGTTAACACTGAAGCTTTCTTT
CATTPAGVNTEAFF
>.|.|TRBV4-2|TRBJ1-2
TGTGCCAGCAGCCAAGGGGCAGGGGAATCAGTTTTTGGCTACACCTTC
CASSQGAGESVFGYTF
>TRBD1|.|TRBV5-1|TRBJ1-1
TGCGCCAGCACCACGGACAGGGTAAACACTGAAGCTTTCTTT
CASTTDRVNTEAFF
>TRBD1|once|TRBV12-3/TRBV12-4|TRBJ1-1
TGTGCCAGCAGTTTCATTCAGGGGGGCGCTTTCTTT
CASSFIQGGAFF
>TRBD1|.|TRBV7-2|TRBJ1-5
TGTGCCAGCAGCAAAGACAGGGGGCAGCCCCAGCATTTT
CASSKDRGQPQHF
>.|.|TRBV2|TRBJ1-5
TGTGCCAGCAGTGAATATGGGGAGAGTCAGCCCCAGCATTTT
CASSEYGESQPQHF